This T cell receptor (beta chain) derives from a study of neurological immune-mediated disorders. Whole-study results and caveats: In HTLV-1-associated myelopathy, TCR clonal expansion was greatest, whereas multiple sclerosis had the least, falling below healthy controls.

Template-switch 5'RACE cDNA synthesis added a 10-nucleotide unique molecular identifier. TCRdb reprocessed the 5' RACE reads with MiXCR, giving one entry per CDR3 protein. The sample includes more than 70,000 distinct CDR3 sequences, under 13% seen only once; the top ten take about 2%. Germline loops: CDR1 SGHTA, CDR2 FQGNSA. J was trimmed by 8 bases and V by 4 bases; bases with no gene match: 10. This CDR3 has 15 residues. In the case of this clonotype: Its antigen remains unknown.

Sequencing was performed on PBMCs. The chain employs TRBV7-2 and TRBJ1-2; the match to TRBD1 covers 10 bases. The clonotype originates from a man aged 35 to 55 in good health. The CDR3 bases are TGTGCCAGCAGCTCGCCGGGACAGGGGACACTAGGCTACACCTTC. This translates into CASSSPGQGTLGYTF.